What follows describes a single T cell receptor beta chain. These data come from a study of control samples from healthy donors and cancer patients. Only in-frame clones appear in the TCRdb table, and some are missing; sequencing was by immunoSEQ multiplex PCR. This sample has about 140,000 clones, with under 95% found just once. CDR1 and CDR2 (germline): SGHAT, FQNNGV. The CDR3 length is 14 residues. The V and J ends lost 7 bases and 1 base respectively, with 13 bases between them. V gene TRBV11-2 combines with J gene TRBJ1-1; D is ambiguous. Sample: blood. This receptor was taken from a man aged 40-49 years in good health. This CDR3 is CASTPIGQNTEAFF. The CDR3 nucleotides are TGTGCCAGCACCCCTATTGGCCAGAACACTGAAGCTTTCTTT.